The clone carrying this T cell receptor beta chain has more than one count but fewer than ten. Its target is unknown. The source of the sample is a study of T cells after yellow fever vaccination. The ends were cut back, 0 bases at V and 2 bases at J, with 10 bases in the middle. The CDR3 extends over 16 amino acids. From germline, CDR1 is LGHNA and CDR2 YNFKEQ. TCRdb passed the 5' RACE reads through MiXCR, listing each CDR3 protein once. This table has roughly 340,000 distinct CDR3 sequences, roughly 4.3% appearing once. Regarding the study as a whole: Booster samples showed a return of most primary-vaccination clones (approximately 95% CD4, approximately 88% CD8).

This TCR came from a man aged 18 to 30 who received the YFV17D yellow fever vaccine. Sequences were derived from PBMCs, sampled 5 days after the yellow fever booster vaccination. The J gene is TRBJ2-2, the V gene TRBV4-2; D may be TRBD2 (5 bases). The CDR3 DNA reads TGTGCCAGCAGCCAAGAACGGCCGGGAAACACCGGGGAGCTGTTTTTT. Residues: CASSQERPGNTGELFF.